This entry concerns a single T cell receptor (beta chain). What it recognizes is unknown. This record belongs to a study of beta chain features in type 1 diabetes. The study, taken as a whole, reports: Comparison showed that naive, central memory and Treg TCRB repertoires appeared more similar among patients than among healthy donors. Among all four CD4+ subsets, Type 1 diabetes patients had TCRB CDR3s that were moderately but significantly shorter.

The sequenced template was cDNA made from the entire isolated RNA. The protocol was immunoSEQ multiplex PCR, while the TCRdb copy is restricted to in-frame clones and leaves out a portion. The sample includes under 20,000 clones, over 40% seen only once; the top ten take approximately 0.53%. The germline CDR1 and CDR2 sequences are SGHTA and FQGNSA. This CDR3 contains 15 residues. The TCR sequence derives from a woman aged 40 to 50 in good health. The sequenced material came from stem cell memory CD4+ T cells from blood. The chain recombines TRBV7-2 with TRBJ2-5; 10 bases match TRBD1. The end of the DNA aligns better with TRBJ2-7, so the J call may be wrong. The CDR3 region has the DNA TGTGCCAGCAGCTTTGGGGACAGGGGCTCGAACGAGCAGTACTTC. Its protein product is CASSFGDRGSNEQYF.